This TCR beta chain was obtained from a study of T cell repertoires in cytomegalovirus infection. About this clonotype itself: Its antigen is still unknown.

A single record per CDR3 protein comes from TCRdb applying MiXCR to the reads. The table lists 100,000 to 150,000 distinct CDR3 sequences, more than 25% of them singletons. The CDR3 runs 14 residues. Losses at the gene ends were 8 bases for V and 6 bases for J; bases not matched to a gene: 16. Per germline, CDR1 DFQATT and CDR2 SNEGSKA (reference sequence). This sequence originates from a human donor in good health (CMV status not recorded). Some clones in this sample may be carry-over from other donors' samples. This chain links TRBV20-1 with TRBJ2-7, with TRBD1 matching over 7 bases. Specimen: CD8+ T cells from cultured PBMCs, collected from culture after CMV antigen stimulation. In DNA form, the CDR3 reads TGCAGTACTGAAGGCCAATACAGGGGTGGCGAGCAGTACTTC. Translating it yields CSTEGQYRGGEQYF.